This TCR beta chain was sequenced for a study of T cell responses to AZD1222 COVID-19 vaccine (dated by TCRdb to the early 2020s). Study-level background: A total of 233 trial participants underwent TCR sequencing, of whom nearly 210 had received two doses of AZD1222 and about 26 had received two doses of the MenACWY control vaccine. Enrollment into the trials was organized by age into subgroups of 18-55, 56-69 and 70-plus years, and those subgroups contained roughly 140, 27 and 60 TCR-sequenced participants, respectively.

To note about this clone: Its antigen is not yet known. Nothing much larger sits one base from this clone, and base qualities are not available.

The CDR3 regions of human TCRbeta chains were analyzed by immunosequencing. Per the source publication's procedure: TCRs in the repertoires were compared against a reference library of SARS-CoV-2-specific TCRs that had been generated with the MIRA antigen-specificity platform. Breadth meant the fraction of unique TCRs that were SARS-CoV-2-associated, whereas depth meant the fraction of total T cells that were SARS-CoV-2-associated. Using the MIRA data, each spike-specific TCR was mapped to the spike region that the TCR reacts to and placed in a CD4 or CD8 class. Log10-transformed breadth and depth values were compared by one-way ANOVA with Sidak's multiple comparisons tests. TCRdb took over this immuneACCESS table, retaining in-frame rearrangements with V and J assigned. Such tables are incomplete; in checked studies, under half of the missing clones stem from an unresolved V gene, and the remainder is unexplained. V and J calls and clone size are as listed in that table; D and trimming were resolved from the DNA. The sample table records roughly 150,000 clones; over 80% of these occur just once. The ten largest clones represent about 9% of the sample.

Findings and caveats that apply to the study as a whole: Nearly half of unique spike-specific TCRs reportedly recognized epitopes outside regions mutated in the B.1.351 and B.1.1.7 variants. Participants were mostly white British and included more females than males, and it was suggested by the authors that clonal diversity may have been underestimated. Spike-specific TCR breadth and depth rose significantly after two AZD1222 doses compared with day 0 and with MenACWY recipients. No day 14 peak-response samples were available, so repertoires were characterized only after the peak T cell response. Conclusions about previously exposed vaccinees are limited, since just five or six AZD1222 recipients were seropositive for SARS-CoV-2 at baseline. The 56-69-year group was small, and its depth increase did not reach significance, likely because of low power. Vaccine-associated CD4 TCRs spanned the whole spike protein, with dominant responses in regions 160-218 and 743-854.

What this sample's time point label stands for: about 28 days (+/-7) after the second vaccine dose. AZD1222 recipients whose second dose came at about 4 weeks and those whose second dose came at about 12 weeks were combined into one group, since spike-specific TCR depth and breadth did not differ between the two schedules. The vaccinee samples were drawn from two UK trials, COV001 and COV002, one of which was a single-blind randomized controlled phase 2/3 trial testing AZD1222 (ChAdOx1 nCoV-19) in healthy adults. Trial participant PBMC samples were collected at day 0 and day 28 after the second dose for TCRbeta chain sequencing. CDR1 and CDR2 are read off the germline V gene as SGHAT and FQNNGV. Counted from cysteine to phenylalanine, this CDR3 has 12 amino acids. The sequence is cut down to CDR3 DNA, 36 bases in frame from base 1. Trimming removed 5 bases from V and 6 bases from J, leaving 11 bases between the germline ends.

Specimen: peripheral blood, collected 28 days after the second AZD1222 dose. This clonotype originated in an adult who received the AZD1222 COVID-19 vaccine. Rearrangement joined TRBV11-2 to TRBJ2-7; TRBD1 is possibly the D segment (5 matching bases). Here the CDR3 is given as CASSQQGPEQYF. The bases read TGTGCCAGCAGCCAGCAGGGCCCCGAGCAGTACTTC.